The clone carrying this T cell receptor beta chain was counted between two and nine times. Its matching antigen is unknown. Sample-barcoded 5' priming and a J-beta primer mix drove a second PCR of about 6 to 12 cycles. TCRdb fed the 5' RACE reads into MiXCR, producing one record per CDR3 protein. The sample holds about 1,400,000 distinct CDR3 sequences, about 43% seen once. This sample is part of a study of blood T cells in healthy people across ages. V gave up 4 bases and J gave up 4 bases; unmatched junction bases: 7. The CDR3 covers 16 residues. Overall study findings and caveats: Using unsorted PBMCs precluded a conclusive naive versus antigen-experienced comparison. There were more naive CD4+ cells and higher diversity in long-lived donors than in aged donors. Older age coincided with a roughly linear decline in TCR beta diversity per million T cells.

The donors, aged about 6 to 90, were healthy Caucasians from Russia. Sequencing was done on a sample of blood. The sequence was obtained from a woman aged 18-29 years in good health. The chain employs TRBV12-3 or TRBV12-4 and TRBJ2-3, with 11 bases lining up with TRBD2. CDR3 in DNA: TGTGCCAGCAGTTCCGTAGCGGGAGGGCCGGCAGATACGCAGTATTTT. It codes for CASSSVAGGPADTQYF.